This entry is about one T cell receptor beta chain. As processed by the authors: How many nucleated cells were present was estimated from reference gene primer amplification. TCRdb's table, derived via immunoSEQ multiplex PCR, lists solely in-frame clones and lacks some. That table is the source of V, J and clone size, and D and trimming were worked out from the DNA. Of 90,000 to 120,000 clones in the sample, roughly nine tenths were seen once. The CDR3 consists of 14 residues. CDR1 is SGHTA, CDR2 FQGTGA, per germline. The V end lost 5 bases, the J end lost 2 bases, and 12 bases lay between the germline ends. The sample originates from a study of blood T cell repertoires in COVID-19. On the study more broadly: Samples of COVID-19 (acute and convalescent) were obtained from the United States, Italy and Spain. The analysed material was cDNA or gDNA that came from T cells, B-cell-depleted T cells, or PBMCs.

This TCR was sampled from a man aged 40-49 years with active or convalescent COVID-19. The V and J genes are TRBV7-3 and TRBJ1-2; D unclear. Sample: peripheral blood. The CDR3 loop is CASSPRPGNYGYTF. The CDR3 coding sequence is TGTGCCAGCAGCCCCCGACCCGGGAACTATGGCTACACCTTC.